The 23 T cell receptor beta chains below all came from one sample that was sequenced in a study of T-cell reconstitution after alpha-beta-depleted transplantation in children. Unique molecular identifiers tagged the TCRbeta library. TCRdb processed the PCR reads anew with MiXCR; each CDR3 protein has one entry. Found here are under 300,000 distinct CDR3 sequences, 9.7% of them singletons; the top ten hold over 4.5%. The sequenced sample was PBMCs from the stem cell graft donor, obtained from the stem cell graft. The receptors here all came from a human donor who donated a stem cell graft to a child with SCID.

There are many counts of this clonotype. The chain employs TRBV2 and TRBJ2-1; TRBD2 matches 9 bases. This CDR3 is 15 amino acids long. V was clipped by 4 bases and J by 3 bases; unmatched bases: 4. Looked up from germline, CDR1 is SNHLY and CDR2 is FYNNEI. The CDR3: CASSGLAGNYNEQFF. The DNA of the CDR3 is TGTGCCAGCAGTGGTCTAGCGGGGAACTACAATGAGCAGTTCTTC.

This clonotype was recorded at least ten times. The chain employs TRBV18 and TRBJ2-7; perhaps TRBD2 as D (5 bases). The germline CDR1 and CDR2 sequences are KGHSH and LQKENI. Trimming left V 4 bases short and J 9 bases short, with 13 bases between. This CDR3 is 12 amino acids long. The CDR3 spells CASSQERVRQYF. In nucleotides, the CDR3 is TGTGCCAGCTCACAGGAGAGGGTAAGGCAGTACTTC.

This clonotype was recorded at least ten times. This chain connects TRBV27 to TRBJ2-3; 11 positions agree with TRBD1. The junction had 9 bases not matched to a gene; V was cut back by 4 bases and J by 3 bases. Germline CDR1 MNHEY, CDR2 SMNVEV (reference sequence). The CDR3 sequence is 17 residues long. The CDR3 DNA sequence: TGTGCCAGCAGTTCATGGACGGGGACAGGGGGAACAGATACGCAGTATTTT. Amino acids: CASSSWTGTGGTDTQYF.

The V gene is TRBV24-1, the J gene TRBJ1-2; D is unresolved. The germline CDR1 and CDR2 sequences are KGHDR and SFDVKD. Trimming took 4 bases from V and 5 from J, leaving 4 bases between them. The CDR3 extends over 11 amino acids. The CDR3 DNA sequence: TGTGCCACCAGTGACTCGTATGGCTACACCTTC. As protein: CATSDSYGYTF.

In this sample, this clonotype turned up many times. The gene calls are TRBV20-1 and TRBJ2-3, with D tentatively TRBD2 (7 bases). V gave up 3 bases and J gave up 10 bases, with 11 bases separating them. Germline V gene lookup returns CDR1 DFQATT and CDR2 SNEGSKA (reference sequence). The CDR3 consists of 11 residues. The CDR3 loop is CSASSGGAQYF. The CDR3 nucleotides read TGCAGTGCTAGCTCGGGGGGCGCGCAGTATTTT.

The V and J genes are TRBV27 and TRBJ1-6; D is unclear. Germline-derived CDR1 and CDR2 are MNHEY and SMNVEV (reference sequence). The V end was cut by 0 bases, the J end by 8 bases, with 14 bases between. The CDR3 spans 16 residues. The CDR3, as DNA: TGTGCCAGCAGTTTATCGCCGTGGGGTTTGGATTCACCCCTCCACTTT. Translation: CASSLSPWGLDSPLHF.

This clonotype was seen ten or more times. The rearrangement links TRBV7-9 to TRBJ1-1, with D perhaps matching TRBD1 (5 bases). CDR3 length: 15 amino acids. In germline, CDR1 is SEHNR, CDR2 FQNEAQ (reference sequence). Trimming shortened V by 4 bases and J by 6 bases, and 18 bases separated the two germline ends. CDR3: CASSSGRERAAEAFF. Written as DNA, the CDR3 is TGTGCCAGCAGCTCGGGCAGGGAAAGGGCGGCTGAAGCTTTCTTT.

The chain employs TRBV5-1 and TRBJ2-3; 8 bases line up with TRBD2. Germline CDR1 reads SGHRS; CDR2 reads YFSETQ. V lost 0 bases, J lost 6 bases, and 6 bases stayed unmatched. The CDR3 contains 15 residues. CDR3 protein: CASSLGGTRSDTQYF. The CDR3 DNA reads TGCGCCAGCAGCTTGGGTGGGACTAGGTCCGATACGCAGTATTTT.

Many counts were recorded for this clonotype. J is TRBJ2-7 and V is TRBV5-1; 8 nucleotides agree with TRBD2. After removal of 2 bases from V and 3 bases from J, the junction contained 7 bases not matched to a gene. In germline, CDR1 is SGHRS, CDR2 YFSETQ. This CDR3 is 15 amino acids long. The CDR3, as DNA: TGCGCCAGCAGCTTCCGACCGGGGGGGCTCTACGAGCAGTACTTC. Its protein is CASSFRPGGLYEQYF.

This clonotype was recorded many times. V gene TRBV7-2 combines with J gene TRBJ1-3; no definite D call. CDR1 and CDR2 from the germline V gene are SGHTA and FQGNSA. V dropped 2 bases and J dropped 0 bases, with 11 bases sitting between them. The CDR3 has 16 amino acids. CDR3: CASSLIRRDSGNTIYF. The DNA for the CDR3 is TGTGCCAGCAGCTTAATCCGCCGGGACTCTGGAAACACCATATATTTT.

As to this clonotype: The junction and the germline gene differ at one end; a read error may be behind it. The chain joins TRBV4-2 to TRBJ2-6, with a possible D match to TRBD1 (5 bases). CDR3 length equals 15 residues. Germline V gene data show CDR1 as LGHNA and CDR2 as YNFKEQ. CDR3 in amino acids: CASSQAHSGANVLPF. The CDR3 DNA reads as TGTGCCAGCAGCCAGGCCCACTCTGGGGCCAACGTCCTGCCTTTC.

This chain joins TRBV20-1 and TRBJ2-3, with D possibly matching TRBD2 (6 bases). V was cut by 5 bases and J by 0 bases, with 15 bases left in between. The CDR3 has 15 residues. Germline V gene sequence: CDR1 DFQATT, CDR2 SNEGSKA (reference sequence). CDR3 nucleotides: TGCAGTGCTGGATACCGGGACTCAAGCACAGATACGCAGTATTTT. It translates to CSAGYRDSSTDTQYF.

This clonotype appeared a few times. The chain uses TRBV11-2 and TRBJ2-3; TRBD1 might be the D (5 bases). The germline V gene has CDR1 SGHAT and CDR2 FQNNGV. Deletions cut 8 bases from V and 3 bases from J, with 15 bases between. The CDR3 length is 14 residues. Here the CDR3 reads CASGALVGTDTQYF. DNA for the CDR3: TGTGCCAGCGGGGCTCTCGTCGGGACAGATACGCAGTATTTT.

This clonotype was counted many times. The chain carries TRBV5-6 and TRBJ1-6; maybe TRBD1 (5 bases). V lost 4 bases, J lost 8 bases, and 13 bases lay in between. Germline CDR1 SGHDT, CDR2 YYEEEE. The CDR3 sequence is 14 residues long. CDR3 in amino acids: CASSGSLGHSPLHF. Here the CDR3 DNA reads TGTGCCAGCAGCGGGTCCCTGGGGCATTCACCCCTCCACTTT.

This clonotype was seen repeatedly, ten times or more. The gene calls are TRBV19 and TRBJ2-1; no clear D gene. The germline CDR1 and CDR2 sequences are LNHDA and SQIVND (reference sequence). The V and J ends lost 6 bases and 10 bases respectively, with 13 bases between them. The CDR3 sequence is 12 residues long. The chain's CDR3 is CASRLPGVEQFF. As DNA, the CDR3 is TGTGCCAGTAGGCTTCCGGGCGTCGAGCAGTTCTTC. The full variable domain, its missing parts supplied by reference TRBV19 and TRBJ2-1, is DGGITQSPKYLFRKEGQNVTLSCEQNLNHDAMYWYRQDPGQGLRLIYYSQIVNDFQKGDIAEGYSVSREKKESFPLTVTSAQKNPTAFYLCASRLPGVEQFFGPGTRLTVL.

This clonotype was detected ten times or more. This rearrangement joins TRBV18 to TRBJ1-3; no clear D. Trimming pared 3 bases from V and 0 bases from J, leaving 9 bases between. Per the germline V gene, CDR1 is KGHSH and CDR2 is LQKENI. The CDR3 is made up of 15 amino acids. For the CDR3, the DNA is TGTGCCAGCTCACCGAGAGGAGTCTCTGGAAACACCATATATTTT. This codes for CASSPRGVSGNTIYF. The full variable domain, rest sourced from reference TRBV18 and TRBJ1-3, is NAGVMQNPRHLVRRRGQEARLRCSPMKGHSHVYWYRQLPEEGLKFMVYLQKENIIDESGMPKERFSAEFPKEGPSILRIQQVVRGDSAAYFCASSPRGVSGNTIYFGEGSWLTVV.

The J gene is TRBJ2-2, the V gene TRBV18; the D gene is possibly TRBD2 (5 bases). This CDR3 has 16 residues. Per the germline V gene, CDR1 is KGHSH and CDR2 is LQKENI. The ends were cut back, 1 base at V and 1 base at J, with 10 bases in the middle. DNA of the CDR3: TGTGCCAGCTCACCACGAGCGGACCTGAACACCGGGGAGCTGTTTTTT. Translating it yields CASSPRADLNTGELFF. The full variable domain, rest sourced from reference TRBV18 and TRBJ2-2, is NAGVMQNPRHLVRRRGQEARLRCSPMKGHSHVYWYRQLPEEGLKFMVYLQKENIIDESGMPKERFSAEFPKEGPSILRIQQVVRGDSAAYFCASSPRADLNTGELFFGEGSRLTVL.

The V call is TRBV15, the J call TRBJ2-2; tentatively, D is TRBD1 (6 bases). The V gene's germline CDR1 is LNHNV and CDR2 YYDKDF (reference sequence). There are 16 residues in the CDR3. With 1 base removed from V and 8 bases from J, the gap between germline ends came to 17 bases. Here the CDR3 reads CATSRGPNRVPGELFF. CDR3 DNA: TGTGCCACCAGCAGAGGACCGAACAGGGTGCCGGGGGAGCTGTTTTTT.

This clonotype was observed many times. V usage is TRBV29-1 and J usage is TRBJ2-7, with D tentatively TRBD2 (7 bases). V shed 6 bases and J shed 4 bases, with 25 bases lying between them. Germline V CDR1 and CDR2: SQVTM, ANQGSEA. The length of the CDR3 is 16 residues. The CDR3: CSVGGAQEFRTYEQYF. Written as DNA, the CDR3 is TGCAGCGTGGGGGGGGCCCAGGAATTTCGCACTTACGAGCAGTACTTC.

In its sample, this clonotype was seen many times. The chain carries TRBV5-1 and TRBJ2-1; 7 bases match TRBD1. Germline V lookup: CDR1 SGHRS, CDR2 YFSETQ. The CDR3 spans 14 residues. Trimming cost V 4 bases and J 1 base; bases outside gene matches: 2. The CDR3 sequence is CASSPGQSYNEQFF. The CDR3 nucleotides are TGCGCCAGCAGCCCGGGACAGTCCTACAATGAGCAGTTCTTC.

At least ten counts were recorded for this clonotype. The chain combines TRBV28 with TRBJ1-6; TRBD1 is a possible D gene (5 bases). The CDR3 totals 14 residues. The germline V gene encodes CDR1 MDHEN and CDR2 SYDVKM. V was clipped by 8 bases and J by 10 bases, with 18 bases between them. The CDR3 protein is CASGLRGQNSPLHF. CDR3 nucleotides: TGTGCCAGCGGCCTGAGGGGTCAAAACTCACCCCTCCACTTT.

This clonotype was recorded many times. The chain is built from TRBV10-3 and TRBJ2-2, with a weak D call TRBD2 (6 bases). CDR3 length: 14 residues. Germline assignment: CDR1 ENHRY and CDR2 SYGVKD. Trimming removed 6 bases from V and 0 bases from J, with 8 bases in between. CDR3 nucleotide sequence: TGTGCCATCAGGCGGGGAGCGAACACCGGGGAGCTGTTTTTT. Its translation: CAIRRGANTGELFF.

The chain carries TRBV12-3 or TRBV12-4 and TRBJ2-5; D is undetermined. The V end was cut by 5 bases, the J end by 5 bases, with 9 bases between. The CDR3 has 12 amino acids. The CDR3 sequence is CASSRLWETQYF. The CDR3 region has the DNA TGTGCCAGCAGTCGACTGTGGGAGACCCAGTACTTC.